This TCR beta chain appears in the sequencing data of a study of T cells after yellow fever vaccination. Study context: Researchers used SMART-Seq v4 Ultra Low Input to prepare fractions that had low cell numbers. Notes on the study in general: Subsequent to the booster, the majority of primary-vaccination clones reappeared (approximately 95% CD4, 88% CD8). Abundant bulk-population clonotypes could contaminate the FACS-sorted repertoires.

The CDR3 has 14 amino acids. Germline V lookup: CDR1 DFQATT, CDR2 SNEGSKA (reference sequence). Turning to this clonotype: Its antigen is unidentified.

TCRdb re-called the 5' RACE reads with MiXCR, one entry per CDR3 protein. The sample has a few hundred thousand distinct CDR3 sequences; under 9% are singletons. The specimen comprised CD4+ T cells sorted from PBMCs, sampled 5 days after the yellow fever booster vaccination. This receptor was identified in a man aged 18 to 29 who received the YFV17D yellow fever vaccine. The rearrangement links TRBV20-1 to TRBJ2-5, with TRBD1 matching over 8 bases. CDR3 bases: TGCAGCACCCTCCCAGGGGGCCGGGGAGAGACCCAGTACTTC. Its translation: CSTLPGGRGETQYF.